The 10 T cell receptor beta chains in this list originate from one sample, sequenced in a study of lymphopenia after photon versus proton radiotherapy. Using immunoSEQ multiplex PCR, the repertoire was profiled, and TCRdb retains in-frame clones only, with some absent. Found here are around 70,000 clones, 85% to 95% of them singletons; the top ten hold about 2%. The sequencing used peripheral blood, collected from a patient treated with photon-based radiotherapy. The receptors were gathered from a woman aged 35 to 49 with cholangiocarcinoma.

The rearrangement links TRBV29-1 to TRBJ1-2, with D maybe TRBD1 (6 bases). The ends were cut back, 6 bases at V and 2 bases at J, with 13 bases in the middle. The CDR3 totals 13 residues. The germline V gene encodes CDR1 SQVTM and CDR2 ANQGSEA. CDR3 nucleotide sequence: TGCAGCGTCCTGAGGACAGACAACTATGGCTACACCTTC. As protein: CSVLRTDNYGYTF.

This clone was observed once. V and J are TRBV20-1 and TRBJ1-2; the D gene is possibly TRBD1 (6 bases). V was trimmed by 3 bases and J by 4 bases, leaving 6 bases between them. The CDR3 is 11 amino acids. Germline V CDR1 and CDR2: DFQATT, SNEGSKA (reference sequence). CDR3 coding DNA: TGCAGTGCTAGGGACAGCTATGGCTACACCTTC. Protein: CSARDSYGYTF.

This chain joins TRBV25-1 and TRBJ1-5, with unresolved D. This CDR3 contains 14 residues. Germline assignment: CDR1 MGHDK and CDR2 SYGVNS. V lost 10 bases and J lost 9, with 22 bases in between. CDR3 amino acids: CATSREVSLGPQHF. The CDR3, as DNA: TGTGCCACCTCGAGAGAGGTGAGCTTAGGGCCCCAGCATTTT.

This clone came up once. The rearrangement uses TRBV6-1 and TRBJ1-1, with D maybe TRBD1 (5 bases). CDR1 MNHNS and CDR2 SASEGT come from the germline V gene. This CDR3 has 14 residues. Trimming removed 6 bases from V and 1 base from J, with 12 bases in between. The CDR3 protein is CASSPTGWNTEAFF. The CDR3 bases are TGTGCCAGCAGCCCCACAGGCTGGAACACTGAAGCTTTCTTT.

The rearrangement joins TRBV19 to TRBJ2-1; possible D gene TRBD2, 5 bases. Germline V gives CDR1 LNHDA, CDR2 SQIVND (reference sequence). The length of the CDR3 is 17 residues. V dropped 7 bases and J dropped 0 bases, with 19 bases sitting between them. The CDR3 nucleotides are TGTGCCAGTACCATCCCGGGATGGGGTAGCTCCTACAATGAGCAGTTCTTC. It translates to CASTIPGWGSSYNEQFF.

This rearrangement joins TRBV29-1 to TRBJ2-7; 11 bases fit TRBD2. Germline assignment: CDR1 SQVTM and CDR2 ANQGSEA. Trimming at V came to 7 bases and at J to 4 bases, leaving 6 bases not matched to a gene. This CDR3 is built from 13 residues. CDR3 nucleotide sequence: TGCAGCGCCACTAGCGGGAGTAAGTACGAGCAGTACTTC. Translated: CSATSGSKYEQYF.

The chain joins TRBV29-1 to TRBJ2-1; unclear D gene. Trimming cost V 3 bases and J 3 bases, with 12 bases left between them. The germline gives CDR1 SQVTM, CDR2 ANQGSEA. The CDR3 covers 14 residues. CDR3 residues: CSVDTAGYYNEQFF. CDR3 bases: TGCAGCGTTGATACTGCAGGCTACTACAATGAGCAGTTCTTC.

V and J are TRBV19 and TRBJ2-5; D call uncertain. Judging by the DNA end, TRBJ2-7 fits better; the J call may be wrong. CDR1 is LNHDA and CDR2 is SQIVND in the germline V gene (reference sequence). The CDR3 extends over 15 amino acids. In DNA, the CDR3 is TGTGCCAGTAGTATGGGGTTGGTACGGCCCTACGAGCAGTACTTC. Its translation is CASSMGLVRPYEQYF.

The chain carries TRBV10-1 and TRBJ1-4; the D is unclear. CDR1 and CDR2 (germline): WNHNN, SYGVQD (reference sequence). The CDR3 has 12 amino acids. Trimming cost V 2 bases and J 8 bases, with 6 bases left between them. The CDR3 sequence: CASSEGREKLFF. Here the CDR3 DNA reads TGCGCCAGCAGTGAGGGACGGGAAAAACTGTTTTTT.

This chain joins TRBV5-5 and TRBJ2-3; no clear D gene. The germline gives CDR1 SGHKS, CDR2 YYEKEE (reference sequence). The CDR3 has 15 residues. V was clipped by 4 bases and J by 2 bases, with 14 bases between them. The CDR3 sequence: CASSHTSLTTDTQYF. The CDR3 bases are TGTGCCAGCAGCCATACCTCCCTTACCACAGATACGCAGTATTTT. Combining the CDR3 with reference TRBV5-5 and TRBJ2-3 gives the whole variable domain DAGVTQSPTHLIKTRGQQVTLRCSPISGHKSVSWYQQVLGQGPQFIFQYYEKEERGRGNFPDRFSARQFPNYSSELNVNALLLGDSALYLCASSHTSLTTDTQYFGPGTRLTVL.